This T cell receptor (beta chain) was captured by sequencing in a study of T cells in Graves' hyperthyroidism and ophthalmopathy (dated by TCRdb to between 2018 and 2021). Concerning the study at large: Peripheral blood samples were taken at initial diagnosis, before any treatment was given. Whether ophthalmopathy could be predicted prospectively was tested in an independent validation cohort made up of roughly 19 hyperthyroidism patients plus 17 patients who later progressed to ophthalmopathy. Thyroid tissue and blood T-cell repertoires from more than 5 Graves' hyperthyroidism patients were also compared in the study. To identify TCR V-J signatures that set the groups apart, the researchers used a discovery cohort of 100 patients, made up of 40 to 45 with Graves' ophthalmopathy and approximately 57 with stable Graves' hyperthyroidism. The paper describes TCR Vbeta CDR3 sequencing of about 140 peripheral blood samples, made up of under 50 ophthalmopathy patients, roughly 75 hyperthyroidism patients and roughly 17 progressor patients. The roughly 100 discovery patients were randomly split 7:3 into training and test sets. After blood sampling, hyperthyroidism patients were treated with methimazole at a starting dose of 30 mg daily, and ophthalmopathy patients were treated with high-dose intravenous methylprednisolone. Broader findings and caveats from the paper: No statistical method was used to fix the sample size in advance, and group allocation was not hidden from the investigators. A 13 V-J signature model separated ophthalmopathy from stable hyperthyroidism, with 87.88% sensitivity and about 81% specificity in cross-validation and 80%/75% in testing. During validation, the model predicted progression to ophthalmopathy a median of approximately 6.5 months ahead of onset, with around 70% sensitivity and around 73% specificity. Blood samples also contained most of the expanded thyroid clonotypes (frequency above 0.001), which suggests that blood repertoires may reflect thyroid immune responses.

TCR beta CDR3 regions were amplified from RNA transcripts. For the first round of RT-PCR on the TCR CDR3, the HTBI primer set was used together with the Qiagen OneStep RT-PCR kit. Libraries were constructed in a second round of multiplex PCR, after which size selection and purification were carried out. Paired-end sequencing of the libraries was performed with 100 bp reads on an Illumina HiSeq2000. From the authors' description of their analysis: SOAPnuke was used to process the raw data, removing reads that contained adapters or uncalled bases, had a mean Phred below 15, or lacked an exact match to the constant primer or identifier. High-quality paired reads were merged with COPE v1.2.5, and unique nucleotide sequences were defined as clonotypes. Clonotypes were aligned to IMGT TRBV, TRBD and TRBJ reference segments using MiTCR v1.1. The analysis was restricted to V-J combinations with a frequency above 0.0001, which together covered roughly 99% of the repertoires. The TCS score was defined as the ratio of F50 (clonal expansion) to E x V (chaos), calculated using BLOSUM62-based TCRdist between CDR3 peptides within each V-J. Welch's t-statistics and random forest reduced roughly 530 V-J features to 10 to 15, which were used in a naive Bayes classifier (R e1071). TCRdb took the public reads, trimmed them with fastp at Q25, ran MiXCR for clone calling and kept in-frame beta chains. A single entry per CDR3 protein holds the most common genes and DNA from its merged rows. Clone size and V and J calls follow TCRdb, not the original study. Here the sample has about 350,000 distinct CDR3 sequences; roughly 20% occur a single time. The ten largest clones represent roughly a sixth of the sample.

There are many counts of this clonotype. No cognate antigen has been identified for it. A junction boundary mismatches the germline segment, possibly from a read error. Moderately to severely active disease, a Clinical Activity Score of at least 3, a NOSPECS grade of at least 4, and a duration under 3 months were present in ophthalmopathy patients. The study excluded patients with uncontrolled infections, other autoimmune diseases, pregnancy or lactation. Diagnoses relied on clinical symptoms, serum thyroxine and TRAb, thyroid ultrasound and orbital computed tomography. PBMCs were isolated from about 10 ml of fresh peripheral blood by Ficoll-Paque density gradient centrifugation. Total RNA was extracted with Trizol reagent, and quality was checked on an Agilent 2100 Bioanalyzer. The CDR3 numbers 12 residues from cysteine through phenylalanine. The read is trimmed to its CDR3 DNA, 36 bases read in frame from base 1.

The TCR was taken from a woman aged 40 to 49 with Graves' ophthalmopathy. Sequenced: blood. The V and J segments used are TRBV12-3 or TRBV12-4 and TRBJ1-5, with TRBD1 identical over 9 junction bases. The DNA reads as follows: TGTGCCAGCAGTTTAGGGACAGGGGAGGGCAATTTT. It specifies CASSLGTGEGNF.